This TCR beta chain originates from a study of Tregs in tolerant kidney transplant recipients. CDR3 size: 14 residues. V lost 4 bases and J lost 2; bases outside the gene matches: 3. CDR1 and CDR2 from the germline V gene are SGHNT and YYREEE (reference sequence). Before regulatory T cell sorting, thawed PBMCs rested overnight at 37°C in around 200 IU/ml IL-2. Profiling relied on immunoSEQ multiplex PCR, and the TCRdb table lists in-frame clones only, not all of them. The repertoire holds 40,000 to 50,000 clones, with roughly nine tenths as singletons. The chain employs TRBV5-4 and TRBJ2-3; the match to TRBD2 covers 8 bases. Sequences were obtained from Tregs from blood. This TCR derives from a human donor in good health. The CDR3 is CASSQLAVTDTQYF. The DNA for the CDR3 is TGTGCCAGCAGCCAACTAGCGGTCACAGATACGCAGTATTTT.